These T cell receptor beta chains were read from a single sample in a study of cytomegalovirus exposure and HLA in healthy donors. Measured with immunoSEQ multiplex PCR; TCRdb has only the in-frame clones, and not every one. The table includes over 150,000 clones, around 80% detected once. The sequenced sample was PBMCs. The receptors originated from a woman aged 45-59 years in good health and CMV-seropositive. CDR3s leave out the opening cysteine and the closing phenylalanine or tryptophan. The D gene is left open where the match is weak.

v_call cdr3_length d_call cdr3_aa
TRBV11-3 12 TRBD2 ASSLTSGTSVKY
TRBV27 12 NA ASSLRRQGYEQY
TRBV5-1 13 TRBD1 ASSLAGQGSYEQY
TRBV29-1 12 TRBD2 SAEGLAGSHGEF
TRBV28 13 TRBD1 ASSEPGQGITEAF
TRBV5-6 11 NA ASSSDHLATQY
TRBV30 12 NA AFLTTRGGAGYT
TRBV7-2 14 TRBD1 ASSQHKTGSGNTIY
TRBV2 10 NA ASAGQNEKLF
TRBV7-2 13 TRBD2 ASTPLAGGTDTQY